Following are 17 T cell receptor beta chains from one sample sequenced in a study of blood T cell repertoires in COVID-19. Produced via immunoSEQ multiplex PCR; TCRdb's table is partial and in-frame only. The sample includes more than 95,000 clones, about four fifths of them seen just once. Input material: peripheral blood. Every receptor here comes from a woman of 80 years or more with acute or convalescent COVID-19.

The CDR3 coding sequence is TGTGCCAGCAGCCAAGGCCCTAGCGGGGGGGCGGGAGAGCAGTTCTTC. Protein: CASSQGPSGGAGEQFF. J is TRBJ2-1 and V is TRBV3-1 (or the pseudogene TRBV3-2); TRBD2 matches at 12 bases. The J segment lost 10 bases and the V segment lost 1 base, leaving 8 bases of the junction unmatched. This CDR3 spans 16 amino acids. CDR1 and CDR2 from the germline V gene are LGHDT and YNNKEL (reference sequence).

For this clone: Other DNA sequences in the same sample also yield this CDR3. The rearrangement links TRBV5-1 to TRBJ1-1, with no clear D. Germline-derived CDR1 and CDR2 are SGHRS and YFSETQ. CDR3 length: 14 amino acids. Trimming took off 0 bases at V and 2 bases at J, with 8 bases between the two ends. The CDR3 reads CASSLAPENTEAFF. The CDR3 DNA reads as TGCGCCAGCAGCTTGGCGCCAGAAAACACTGAAGCTTTCTTT. Supplemented by reference TRBV5-1 and TRBJ1-1, the full variable domain reads KAGVTQTPRYLIKTRGQQVTLSCSPISGHRSVSWYQQTPGQGLQFLFEYFSETQRNKGNFPGRFSGRQFSNSRSEMNVSTLELGDSALYLCASSLAPENTEAFFGQGTRLTVV.

The chain recombines TRBV9 with TRBJ2-3, with TRBD2 matching 7 bases. Germline-derived CDR1 and CDR2 are SGDLS and YYNGEE. V trimming: 0 bases; J trimming: 6 bases; junction bases outside the gene matches: 7. The CDR3 extends over 15 amino acids. The CDR3 here is CASSVEGGESDTQYF. CDR3 nucleotide sequence: TGTGCCAGCAGCGTAGAGGGAGGGGAGAGTGATACGCAGTATTTT.

Here the CDR3 reads CASSLDGSNYNEQFF. The CDR3 DNA reads TGTGCCAGCAGCTTAGACGGGAGTAACTACAATGAGCAGTTCTTC. The chain has TRBV7-6 and TRBJ2-1; D is possibly TRBD2 (6 bases). The germline gives CDR1 SGHVS, CDR2 FNYEAQ. V lost 1 base to trimming and J lost 3 bases, with 10 bases between them. CDR3 length equals 15 residues.

The chain joins TRBV29-1 to TRBJ2-5; 9 bases are a match to TRBD1. V gave up 5 bases and J gave up 3 bases; unmatched junction bases: 4. Germline V gene sequence: CDR1 SQVTM, CDR2 ANQGSEA. CDR3 length equals 13 residues. In DNA, the CDR3 is TGCAGCGTTAGTACAGGGGGCAAAGAGACCCAGTACTTC. Amino acid sequence: CSVSTGGKETQYF.

The chain has TRBV7-8 and TRBJ2-7, with 11 bases fitting TRBD1. The CDR3 totals 14 residues. The V and J ends lost 5 bases and 7 bases, in that order; junction bases with no gene match: 7. CDR1 is SGHVS and CDR2 is FQNEAQ in the germline V gene. DNA of the CDR3: TGTGCCAGCAGCCCGCAGGGACAGGGGGTTGAGCAGTACGTC. It encodes CASSPQGQGVEQYV.

This clone has just one count. CDR3 sequence: CASSARGGRRRQTPETQYF. The CDR3 DNA reads TGTGCCAGCAGCGCACGGGGGGGCAGACGGCGACAAACTCCAGAGACCCAGTACTTC. The chain combines TRBV11-2 with TRBJ2-5; 8 bases agree with TRBD2. Germline CDR1 reads SGHAT; CDR2 reads FQNNGV. The CDR3 is 19 residues long. Losses at the gene ends were 5 bases for V and 4 bases for J; bases not matched to a gene: 21.

This clone was recorded only once. The chain is built from TRBV7-2 and TRBJ1-6, with 11 bases aligning to TRBD1. CDR1 and CDR2 from the germline V gene are SGHTA and FQGNSA. V shed 2 bases and J 8 bases; nucleotides not matched to a gene: 2. This CDR3 contains 15 residues. Here the CDR3 DNA reads TGTGCCAGCAGCTTAAGGGGACAGGGGGATTCACCCCTCCACTTT. Translated, it gives CASSLRGQGDSPLHF.

This chain links TRBV27 with TRBJ2-7, with 7 bases identical to TRBD2. With V trimmed by 4 bases and J by 2 bases, 2 bases remained unmatched. CDR1 MNHEY and CDR2 SMNVEV come from the germline V gene (reference sequence). The CDR3 consists of 13 residues. As DNA, the CDR3 is TGTGCCAGCAGTTCGACTAGCACCTACGAGCAGTACGTC. It yields the protein CASSSTSTYEQYV.

V is TRBV3-1 (or the pseudogene TRBV3-2) and J is TRBJ2-7, with D hard to call. In germline, CDR1 is LGHDT, CDR2 YNNKEL (reference sequence). V lost 4 bases, J lost 2 bases, and 12 bases lay in between. This CDR3 has 14 residues. CDR3 DNA sequence: TGTGCCAGCAGCCCCAGCAGGTCAACCTACGAGCAGTACTTC. Protein sequence: CASSPSRSTYEQYF.

This rearrangement joins TRBV19 to TRBJ2-2, with 9 nucleotides matching TRBD1. Trimming took 8 bases from V and 6 from J; bases not matched to a gene: 7. The CDR3 spans 14 residues. From germline, CDR1 is LNHDA and CDR2 SQIVND (reference sequence). CDR3 residues: CASRGTGIAGELFF. The DNA of the CDR3 is TGTGCCAGTCGAGGGACAGGGATCGCCGGGGAGCTGTTTTTT.

This clone was counted many times. This rearrangement joins TRBV7-9 to TRBJ2-2; D might be TRBD1 (6 bases). The V gene lost 6 bases and the J gene lost 3 bases, with 14 bases spanning the gap. This CDR3 comprises 15 residues. Germline CDR1 is SEHNR and CDR2 is FQNEAQ (reference sequence). CDR3 protein: CASSHVQGDTGELFF. The CDR3 DNA reads TGTGCCAGCAGTCATGTACAGGGAGACACCGGGGAGCTGTTTTTT.

The chain employs TRBV6-5 and TRBJ1-2; 12 bases fit TRBD1. V lost 9 bases to trimming and J lost 6 bases; unmatched junction nucleotides: 8. The CDR3 has 14 residues. Per the germline V gene, CDR1 is MNHEY and CDR2 is SVGAGI. The CDR3 DNA reads as TGTGCCAGTATAACGGGACAGGGGGCTGATGGCTACACCTTC. It is translated as CASITGQGADGYTF.

This sequence joins TRBV29-1 and TRBJ2-3; 12 bases map to TRBD1. V was clipped by 4 bases and J by 4 bases; unmatched bases: 12. The CDR3 totals 17 residues. The germline gives CDR1 SQVTM, CDR2 ANQGSEA. The CDR3 region has the DNA TGCAGCGTTGGTAGGACATGGGACAGGGGGCAGTCAGATACGCAGTATTTT. Its translation: CSVGRTWDRGQSDTQYF.

This clone was detected only a few times. Here the CDR3 reads CASSYGTGNYEQYF. The CDR3, as DNA: TGTGCCAGCAGTTACGGGACAGGGAACTACGAGCAGTACTTC. V gene TRBV6-5 combines with J gene TRBJ2-7; 9 bases agree with TRBD1. The CDR3 runs 14 residues. Unmatched junction bases numbered 2, after V lost 2 bases and J lost 3 bases. The germline gives CDR1 MNHEY, CDR2 SVGAGI.

The V gene is TRBV5-4, the J gene TRBJ2-1; possibly TRBD2 for D (6 bases). The germline gives CDR1 SGHNT, CDR2 YYREEE (reference sequence). The ends were cut back, 4 bases at V and 8 bases at J, with 19 bases in the middle. The CDR3 consists of 15 residues. The CDR3 protein is CASSRYARDGDEQFF. CDR3 nucleotides: TGTGCCAGCAGCCGTTACGCGCGGGACGGCGATGAGCAGTTCTTC.

Here the CDR3 DNA reads TGTGCCGGGGGGGGCAGTCAAGAGACCCAGTACTTC. This translates into CAGGGSQETQYF. The V and J genes are TRBV2 and TRBJ2-5; tentative D call: TRBD2 (7 bases). The V end was cut by 11 bases, the J end by 2 bases, with 12 bases between. The CDR3 spans 12 residues. Germline V CDR1 and CDR2: SNHLY, FYNNEI. Supplemented by reference TRBV2 and TRBJ2-5, the full variable domain reads EPEVTQTPSHQVTQMGQEVILRCVPISNHLYFYWYRQILGQKVEFLVSFYNNEISEKSEIFDDQFSVERPDGSNFTLKIRSTKLEDSAMYFCAGGGSQETQYFGPGTRLLVL.